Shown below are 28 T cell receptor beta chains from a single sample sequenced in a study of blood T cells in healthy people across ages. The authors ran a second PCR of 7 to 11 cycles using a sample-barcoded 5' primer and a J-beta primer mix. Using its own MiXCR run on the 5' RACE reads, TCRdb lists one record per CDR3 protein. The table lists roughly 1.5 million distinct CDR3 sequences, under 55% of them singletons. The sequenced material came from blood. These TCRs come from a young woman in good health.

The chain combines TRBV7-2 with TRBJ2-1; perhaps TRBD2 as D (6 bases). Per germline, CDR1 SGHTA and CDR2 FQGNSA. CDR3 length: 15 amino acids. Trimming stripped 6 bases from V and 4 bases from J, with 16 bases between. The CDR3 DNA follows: TGTGCCAGCAGTCGGGTGGGCGGGGTTTACAATGAGCAGTTCTTC. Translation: CASSRVGGVYNEQFF.

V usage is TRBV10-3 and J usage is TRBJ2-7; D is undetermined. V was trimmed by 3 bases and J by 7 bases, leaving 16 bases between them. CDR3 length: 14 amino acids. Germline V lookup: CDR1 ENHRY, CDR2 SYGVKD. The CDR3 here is CAISDLSGSNEQYF. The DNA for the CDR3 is TGTGCCATCAGTGACCTAAGTGGGTCCAATGAGCAGTACTTC.

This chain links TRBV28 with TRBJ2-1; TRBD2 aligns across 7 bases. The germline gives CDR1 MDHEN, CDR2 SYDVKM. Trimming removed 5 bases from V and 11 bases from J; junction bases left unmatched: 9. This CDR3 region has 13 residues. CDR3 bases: TGTGCCAGCAGTGGGTATGGGGACTATAAGCAGTTCTTC. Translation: CASSGYGDYKQFF.

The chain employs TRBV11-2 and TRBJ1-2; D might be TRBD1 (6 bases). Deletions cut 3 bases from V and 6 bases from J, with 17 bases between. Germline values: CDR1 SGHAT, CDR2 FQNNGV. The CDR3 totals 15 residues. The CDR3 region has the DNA TGTGCCAGCAGCTTCCTCAGGGGCCCGGCGGATGGCTACACCTTC. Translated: CASSFLRGPADGYTF.

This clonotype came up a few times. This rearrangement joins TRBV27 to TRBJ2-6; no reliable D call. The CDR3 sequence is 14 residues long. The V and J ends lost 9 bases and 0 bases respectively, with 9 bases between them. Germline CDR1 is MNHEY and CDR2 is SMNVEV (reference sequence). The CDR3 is CASAELSGANVLTF. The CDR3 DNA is TGTGCCAGTGCAGAGCTCTCTGGGGCCAACGTCCTGACTTTC.

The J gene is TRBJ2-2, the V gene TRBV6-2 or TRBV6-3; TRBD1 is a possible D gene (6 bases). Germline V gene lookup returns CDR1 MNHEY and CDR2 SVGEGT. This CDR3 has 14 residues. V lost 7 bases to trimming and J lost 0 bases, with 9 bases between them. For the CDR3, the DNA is TGTGCCAGCATGACAGGAACGAACACCGGGGAGCTGTTTTTT. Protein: CASMTGTNTGELFF.

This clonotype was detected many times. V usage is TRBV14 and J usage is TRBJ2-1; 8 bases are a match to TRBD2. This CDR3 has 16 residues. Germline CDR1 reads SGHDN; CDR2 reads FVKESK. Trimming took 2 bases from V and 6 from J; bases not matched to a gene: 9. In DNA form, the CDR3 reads TGTGCCAGCAGCCAACGGCATGGCGGGAGGTCCAATGAGCAGTTCTTC. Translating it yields CASSQRHGGRSNEQFF.

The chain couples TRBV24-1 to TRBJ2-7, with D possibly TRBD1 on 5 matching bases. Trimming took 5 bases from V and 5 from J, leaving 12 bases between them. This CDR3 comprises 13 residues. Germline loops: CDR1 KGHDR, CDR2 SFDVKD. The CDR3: CATSVAGRDEQYF. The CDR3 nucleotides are TGTGCCACCAGTGTCGCCGGCAGGGACGAGCAGTACTTC.

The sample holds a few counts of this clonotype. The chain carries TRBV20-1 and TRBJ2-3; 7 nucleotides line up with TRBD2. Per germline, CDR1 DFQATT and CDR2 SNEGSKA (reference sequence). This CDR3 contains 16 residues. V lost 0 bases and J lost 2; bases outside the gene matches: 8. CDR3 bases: TGCAGTGCTAGAGATCCGGGGGGAGACGCCACAGATACGCAGTATTTT. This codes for CSARDPGGDATDTQYF.

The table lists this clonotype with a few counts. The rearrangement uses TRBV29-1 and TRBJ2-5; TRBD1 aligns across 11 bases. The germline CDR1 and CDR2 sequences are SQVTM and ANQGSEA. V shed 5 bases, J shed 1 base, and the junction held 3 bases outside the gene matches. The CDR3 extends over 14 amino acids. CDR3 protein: CSVSGQGGQETQYF. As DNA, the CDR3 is TGCAGCGTTTCGGGACAGGGGGGCCAAGAGACCCAGTACTTC.

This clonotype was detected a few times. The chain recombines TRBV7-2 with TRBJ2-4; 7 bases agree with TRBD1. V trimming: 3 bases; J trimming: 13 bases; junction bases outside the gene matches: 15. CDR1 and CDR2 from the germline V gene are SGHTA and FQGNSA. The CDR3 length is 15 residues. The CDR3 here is CASSFPGQGGQKQYF. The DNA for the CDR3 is TGTGCCAGCAGCTTTCCGGGACAAGGGGGACAGAAGCAGTACTTC.

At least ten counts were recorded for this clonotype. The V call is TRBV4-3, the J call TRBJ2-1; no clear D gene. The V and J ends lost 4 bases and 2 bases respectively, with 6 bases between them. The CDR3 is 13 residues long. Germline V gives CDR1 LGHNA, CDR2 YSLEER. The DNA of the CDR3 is TGCGCCAGCAGCCCCGACCCCTACAATGAGCAGTTCTTC. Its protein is CASSPDPYNEQFF.

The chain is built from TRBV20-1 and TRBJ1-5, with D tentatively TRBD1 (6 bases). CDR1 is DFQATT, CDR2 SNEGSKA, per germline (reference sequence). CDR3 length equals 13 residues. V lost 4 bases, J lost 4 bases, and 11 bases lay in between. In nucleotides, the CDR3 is TGCAGTGCTACGCGGCAGGGGAATCAGCCCCAGCATTTT. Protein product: CSATRQGNQPQHF.

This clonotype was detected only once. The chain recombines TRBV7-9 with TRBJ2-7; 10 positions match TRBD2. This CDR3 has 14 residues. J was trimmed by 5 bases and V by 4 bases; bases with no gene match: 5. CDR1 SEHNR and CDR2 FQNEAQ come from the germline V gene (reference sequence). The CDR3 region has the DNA TGTGCCAGCAGCTCGACTAGCGGGTACCACGAGCAGTACTTC. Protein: CASSSTSGYHEQYF.

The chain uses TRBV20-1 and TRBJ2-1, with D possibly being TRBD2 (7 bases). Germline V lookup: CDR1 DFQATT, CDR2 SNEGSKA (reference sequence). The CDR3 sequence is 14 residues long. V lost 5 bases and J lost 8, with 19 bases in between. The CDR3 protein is CSARGGPGGHEQFF. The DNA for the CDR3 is TGCAGTGCTCGAGGTGGGCCCGGGGGGCATGAGCAGTTCTTC.

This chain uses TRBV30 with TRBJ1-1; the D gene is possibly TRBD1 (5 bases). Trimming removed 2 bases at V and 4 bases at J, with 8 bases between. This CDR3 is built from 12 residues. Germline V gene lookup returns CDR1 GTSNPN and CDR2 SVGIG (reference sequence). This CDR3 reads CAWSWGGTEAFF. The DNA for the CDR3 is TGTGCCTGGAGTTGGGGCGGCACTGAAGCTTTCTTT. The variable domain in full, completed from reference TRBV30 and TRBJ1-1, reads SQTIHQWPATLVQPVGSPLSLECTVEGTSNPNLYWYRQAAGRGLQLLFYSVGIGQISSEVPQNLSASRPQDRQFILSSKKLLLSDSGFYLCAWSWGGTEAFFGQGTRLTVV.

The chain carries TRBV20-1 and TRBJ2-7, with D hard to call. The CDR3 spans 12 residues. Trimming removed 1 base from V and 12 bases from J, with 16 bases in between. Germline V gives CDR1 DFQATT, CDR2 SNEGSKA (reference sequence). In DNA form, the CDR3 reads TGCAGTGCTAGAGCTGCACAAGAGACCCTGTACTTC. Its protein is CSARAAQETLYF.

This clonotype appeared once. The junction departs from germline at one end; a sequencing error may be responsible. The CDR3: CASSPKGRGSYNAQFF. The CDR3 nucleotides read TGTGCCAGCAGTCCCAAGGGCAGGGGCTCCTACAATGCGCAGTTCTTC. This sequence joins TRBV27 and TRBJ2-1, with D maybe TRBD1 (6 bases). The CDR3 covers 16 residues. The germline V gene encodes CDR1 MNHEY and CDR2 SMNVEV (reference sequence).

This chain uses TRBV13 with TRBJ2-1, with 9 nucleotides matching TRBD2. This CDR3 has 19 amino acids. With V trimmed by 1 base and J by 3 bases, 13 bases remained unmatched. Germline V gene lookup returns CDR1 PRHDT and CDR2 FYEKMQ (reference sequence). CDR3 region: CASSLDLAGAQSSYNEQFF. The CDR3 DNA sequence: TGTGCCAGCAGCTTAGACTTAGCGGGGGCCCAATCTAGCTACAATGAGCAGTTCTTC.

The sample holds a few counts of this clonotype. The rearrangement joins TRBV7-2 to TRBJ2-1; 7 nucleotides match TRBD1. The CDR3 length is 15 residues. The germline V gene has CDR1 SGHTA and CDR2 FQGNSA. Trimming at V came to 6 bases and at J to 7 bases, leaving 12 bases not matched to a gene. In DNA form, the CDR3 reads TGTGCCAGCAGTCCAATGGACAGGTTTCAAAATGAGCAGTTCTTC. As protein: CASSPMDRFQNEQFF.

This chain's CDR3 is CASSVEGFQETQYF. Written as DNA, the CDR3 is TGTGCCAGCAGCGTAGAAGGGTTCCAAGAGACCCAGTACTTC. The chain recombines TRBV9 with TRBJ2-5, with D unresolved. The germline CDR1 and CDR2 sequences are SGDLS and YYNGEE. V lost 0 bases, J lost 1 base, and 7 bases lay in between. The CDR3 has 14 residues.

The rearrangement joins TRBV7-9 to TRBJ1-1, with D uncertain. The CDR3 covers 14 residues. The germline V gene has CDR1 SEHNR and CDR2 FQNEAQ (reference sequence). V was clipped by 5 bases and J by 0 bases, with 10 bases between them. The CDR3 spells CASSVSSLNTEAFF. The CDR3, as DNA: TGTGCCAGCAGCGTAAGCAGTTTGAACACTGAAGCTTTCTTT.

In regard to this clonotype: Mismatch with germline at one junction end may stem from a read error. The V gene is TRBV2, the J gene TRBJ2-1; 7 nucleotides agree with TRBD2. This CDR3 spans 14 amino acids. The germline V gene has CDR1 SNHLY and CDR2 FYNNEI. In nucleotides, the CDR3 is TGTGCCAGCTCCCCCCCACTAGCGAGGGGTGAGCAGTCCTTC. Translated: CASSPPLARGEQSF. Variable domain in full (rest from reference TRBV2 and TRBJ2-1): EPEVTQTPSHQVTQMGQEVILRCVPISNHLYFYWYRQILGQKVEFLVSFYNNEISEKSEIFDDQFSVERPDGSNFTLKIRSTKLEDSAMYFCASSPPLARGEQSFGPGTRLTVL.

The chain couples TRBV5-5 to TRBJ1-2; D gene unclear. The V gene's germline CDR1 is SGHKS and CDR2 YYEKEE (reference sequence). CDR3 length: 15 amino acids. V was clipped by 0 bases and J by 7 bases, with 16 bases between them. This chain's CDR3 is CASSLATGKGSGYTF. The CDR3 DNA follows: TGTGCCAGCAGCTTGGCCACTGGGAAGGGAAGTGGCTACACCTTC. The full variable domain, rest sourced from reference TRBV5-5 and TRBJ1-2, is DAGVTQSPTHLIKTRGQQVTLRCSPISGHKSVSWYQQVLGQGPQFIFQYYEKEERGRGNFPDRFSARQFPNYSSELNVNALLLGDSALYLCASSLATGKGSGYTFGSGTRLTVV.

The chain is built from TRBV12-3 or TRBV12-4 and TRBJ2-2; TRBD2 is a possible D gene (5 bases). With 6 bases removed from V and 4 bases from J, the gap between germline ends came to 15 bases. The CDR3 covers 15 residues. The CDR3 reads CASRSVGIGTGELFF. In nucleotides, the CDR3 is TGTGCCAGCAGGTCCGTCGGGATTGGCACCGGGGAGCTGTTTTTT.

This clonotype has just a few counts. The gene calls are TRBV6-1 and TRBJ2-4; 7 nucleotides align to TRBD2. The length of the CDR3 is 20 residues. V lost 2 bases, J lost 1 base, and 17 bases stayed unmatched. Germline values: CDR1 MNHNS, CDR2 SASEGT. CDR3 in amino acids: CASSELGSGGAGRAKNIQYF. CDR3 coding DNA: TGTGCCAGCAGTGAATTGGGTTCGGGCGGAGCGGGACGGGCCAAAAACATTCAGTACTTC.

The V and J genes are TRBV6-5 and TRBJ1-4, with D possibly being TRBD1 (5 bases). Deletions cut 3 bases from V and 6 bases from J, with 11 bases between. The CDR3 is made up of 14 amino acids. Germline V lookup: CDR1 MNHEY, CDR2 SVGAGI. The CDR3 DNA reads TGTGCCAGCAGTTATCAGGGTTCCCATGAAAAACTGTTTTTT. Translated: CASSYQGSHEKLFF.

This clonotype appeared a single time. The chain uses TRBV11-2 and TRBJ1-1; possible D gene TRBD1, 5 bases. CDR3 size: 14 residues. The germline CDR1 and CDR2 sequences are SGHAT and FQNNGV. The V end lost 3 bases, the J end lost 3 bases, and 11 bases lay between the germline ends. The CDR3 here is CASSFRVWDTEAFF. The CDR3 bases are TGTGCCAGCAGCTTCAGGGTATGGGACACTGAAGCTTTCTTT.